Each of the 23 T cell receptor beta chains below was sequenced from the same sample in a study of T-cell memory formation after mild COVID-19. TCRdb re-analysed the 5' RACE reads in MiXCR, keeping a single row per CDR3 protein. The sample holds 250,000 to 400,000 distinct CDR3 sequences, roughly an eighth seen once. The sequencing input was PBMCs or a T cell subset sorted from them (not recorded which). The receptors here all came from a man aged 18 to 35 who had mild COVID-19 (a few samples of this study predate the infection). Cell type and time point are not known.

Only a few counts were recorded for this clonotype. CDR3 residues: CASNLGRGHTDTQYF. The CDR3 bases are TGTGCCAGCAACCTGGGGCGGGGGCACACAGATACGCAGTATTTT. The chain combines TRBV12-3 or TRBV12-4 with TRBJ2-3; D may be TRBD2 (7 bases). V gave up 7 bases and J gave up 2 bases, with 16 bases separating them. The CDR3 is 15 amino acids.

This clonotype was recorded a few times. The chain has TRBV5-1 and TRBJ2-5; a possible D gene is TRBD1 (5 bases). The V and J ends lost 0 bases and 2 bases respectively, with 8 bases between them. This CDR3 region has 14 residues. Germline CDR1 and CDR2: SGHRS and YFSETQ. The CDR3 nucleotides are TGCGCCAGCAGCTTGGAAGGGGTACAAGAGACCCAGTACTTC. This translates into CASSLEGVQETQYF.

The chain employs TRBV18 and TRBJ1-1, with unresolved D. This CDR3 has 16 amino acids. Germline assignment: CDR1 KGHSH and CDR2 LQKENI. Trimming shortened V by 6 bases and J by 3 bases, and 20 bases separated the two germline ends. CDR3 nucleotides: TGTGCCAGCTCGGCCCGGGTTCCGGCTAGAGACACTGAAGCTTTCTTT. This translates into CASSARVPARDTEAFF.

The DNA for the CDR3 is TGTGCCAGCAGCTCAGCGGGGGCCCCCTACGAGCAGTACTTC. Amino acid sequence: CASSSAGAPYEQYF. The rearrangement links TRBV7-2 to TRBJ2-7; the match to TRBD2 covers 8 bases. This CDR3 region has 14 residues. The V gene end was trimmed by 4 bases and the J gene end by 2 bases; junction bases not matched to a gene: 4. Germline CDR1 is SGHTA and CDR2 is FQGNSA.

The V call is TRBV5-1, the J call TRBJ1-4; the match to TRBD1 covers 7 bases. This CDR3 region has 14 residues. Trimming cost V 3 bases and J 4 bases; bases outside gene matches: 3. From germline, CDR1 is SGHRS and CDR2 YFSETQ. The CDR3 loop reads CASSYRDSNEKLFF. In nucleotides, the CDR3 is TGCGCCAGCAGCTACCGGGACAGTAATGAAAAACTGTTTTTT.

The sample holds a few counts of this clonotype. The chain carries TRBV28 and TRBJ1-5; maybe TRBD1 (6 bases). The CDR3 contains 14 residues. Per the germline V gene, CDR1 is MDHEN and CDR2 is SYDVKM. Between the trimmed V and J ends, which lost 9 bases and 4 bases, there was a span of 16 bases. DNA of the CDR3: TGTGCCAGTTTAGTCAGGGGCCGGAATCAGCCCCAGCATTTT. This sequence encodes CASLVRGRNQPQHF.

The rearrangement links TRBV20-1 to TRBJ2-7, with 10 bases identical to TRBD1. Per the germline V gene, CDR1 is DFQATT and CDR2 is SNEGSKA (reference sequence). V shed 6 bases and J 9 bases; nucleotides not matched to a gene: 11. The CDR3 consists of 13 residues. Written as DNA, the CDR3 is TGCAGTGCCCCACCGGGACAGGGGAGGCGGCAGTACTTC. As protein: CSAPPGQGRRQYF.

The J gene is TRBJ1-1, the V gene TRBV29-1, with D unclear. Germline V gives CDR1 SQVTM, CDR2 ANQGSEA. The CDR3 runs to 12 residues. Between the trimmed V and J ends, which lost 3 bases and 3 bases, there was a span of 8 bases. The CDR3 bases are TGCAGCGTTGATGACGGGCACACTGAAGCTTTCTTT. Its protein is CSVDDGHTEAFF.

This clonotype came up a few times. The chain carries TRBV5-1 and TRBJ2-5; D not certain. The germline V gene encodes CDR1 SGHRS and CDR2 YFSETQ. V dropped 1 base and J dropped 5 bases, with 12 bases sitting between them. The CDR3 sequence is 14 residues long. CDR3 region: CASSLYGVVETQYF. The CDR3 DNA reads TGCGCCAGCAGCTTGTATGGGGTTGTGGAGACCCAGTACTTC.

The CDR3 coding sequence is TGTGCCTGGAGTGTGCTCTCCTACGAGCAGTACTTC. It encodes CAWSVLSYEQYF. V gene TRBV30 combines with J gene TRBJ2-7; no reliable D call. The V end was cut by 0 bases, the J end by 0 bases, with 3 bases between. The germline CDR1 and CDR2 sequences are GTSNPN and SVGIG (reference sequence). The CDR3 sequence is 12 residues long.

The V and J genes are TRBV28 and TRBJ2-6; D gene uncertain. Trimming shortened V by 2 bases and J by 0 bases, and 5 bases separated the two germline ends. The germline V gene has CDR1 MDHEN and CDR2 SYDVKM. The CDR3 totals 15 residues. The chain's CDR3 is CASSLEYSGANVLTF. The CDR3 nucleotides read TGTGCCAGCAGTTTAGAATACTCTGGGGCCAACGTCCTGACTTTC. Variable domain in full (rest from reference TRBV28 and TRBJ2-6): DVKVTQSSRYLVKRTGEKVFLECVQDMDHENMFWYRQDPGLGLRLIYFSYDVKMKEKGDIPEGYSVSREKKERFSLILESASTNQTSMYLCASSLEYSGANVLTFGAGSRLTVL.

The V gene is TRBV27, the J gene TRBJ2-1, with 7 bases fitting TRBD2. Germline V gene data show CDR1 as MNHEY and CDR2 as SMNVEV (reference sequence). The ends lost 6 bases at V and 1 base at J; junction bases unmatched: 6. The CDR3 sequence is 15 residues long. Here the CDR3 reads CASSGRGVSYNEQFF. In DNA form, the CDR3 reads TGTGCCAGCAGCGGCCGGGGGGTTTCCTACAATGAGCAGTTCTTC.

The V and J genes are TRBV21-1 and TRBJ2-7; TRBD1 was called by the table and not checked on the DNA. TRBV21-1 is designated a pseudogene. The CDR3 totals 14 residues. CDR3 coding DNA: TGTGCCAGCAGCAATCGGGACACCTTGTACGAGCAGTACGTC. Protein: CASSNRDTLYEQYV.

The chain uses TRBV7-2 and TRBJ1-5; 7 bases line up with TRBD1. Germline CDR1 is SGHTA and CDR2 is FQGNSA. The V and J ends lost 1 base and 7 bases, in that order; junction bases with no gene match: 7. The CDR3 totals 15 residues. The CDR3 loop is CASSLDVQGWQPQHF. CDR3 nucleotides: TGTGCCAGCAGCTTAGACGTACAGGGGTGGCAGCCCCAGCATTTT.

This clonotype was seen only a few times. The chain links TRBV7-9 to TRBJ1-1, with D possibly being TRBD1 (5 bases). The CDR3 is 15 amino acids. Germline-derived CDR1 and CDR2 are SEHNR and FQNEAQ (reference sequence). V lost 4 bases, J lost 0 bases, and 12 bases lay in between. CDR3 nucleotide sequence: TGTGCCAGCAGCTCACTCAGGGCCATGAACACTGAAGCTTTCTTT. Protein sequence: CASSSLRAMNTEAFF.

The chain combines TRBV24-1 with TRBJ2-5, with TRBD1 identical over 8 bases. V was clipped by 4 bases and J by 4 bases; unmatched bases: 4. CDR1 is KGHDR, CDR2 SFDVKD, per germline. CDR3 length: 14 residues. CDR3 amino acids: CATSDRTGRETQYF. The CDR3 bases are TGTGCCACCAGTGACCGGACAGGGAGAGAGACCCAGTACTTC.

The J gene is TRBJ2-7, the V gene TRBV29-1; D not resolved. V lost 0 bases and J lost 0, with 6 bases in between. Germline V CDR1 and CDR2: SQVTM, ANQGSEA. CDR3 length equals 13 residues. CDR3 nucleotides: TGCAGCGTTGAAGACGTGAGCTCCTACGAGCAGTACTTC. Amino acids: CSVEDVSSYEQYF.

This clonotype was counted only a few times. The chain has TRBV6-1 and TRBJ1-2; D perhaps matches TRBD1 (5 bases). V dropped 5 bases and J dropped 14 bases, with 21 bases sitting between them. In germline, CDR1 is MNHNS, CDR2 SASEGT. The CDR3 runs to 13 residues. For the CDR3, the DNA is TGTGCCAGCAGTCTCGCGGCAGGACGCCGGGGGACCTTC. Translation gives CASSLAAGRRGTF.

This clonotype has a handful of counts. This chain links TRBV5-1 with TRBJ2-3; no reliable D call. The CDR3 has 13 residues. With 4 bases removed from V and 0 bases from J, the gap between germline ends came to 6 bases. Germline values: CDR1 SGHRS, CDR2 YFSETQ. The CDR3 sequence: CASSIASTDTQYF. The CDR3 DNA reads TGCGCCAGCAGCATAGCTAGCACAGATACGCAGTATTTT.

This chain joins TRBV7-2 and TRBJ2-1; 10 bases line up with TRBD1. J gave up 4 bases and V 4 bases, and 4 bases lay outside the gene matches. Germline CDR1 is SGHTA and CDR2 is FQGNSA. This CDR3 has 15 residues. CDR3 bases: TGTGCCAGCAGCTGGGACAGGGGATCTTACAATGAGCAGTTCTTC. Translation gives CASSWDRGSYNEQFF.

This clonotype came up a few times. The genes are TRBV15 and TRBJ2-5; D perhaps matches TRBD2 (6 bases). CDR3 length: 16 residues. V was cut by 3 bases and J by 5 bases, with 19 bases left in between. CDR1 and CDR2 from the germline V gene are LNHNV and YYDKDF (reference sequence). The CDR3 DNA reads as TGTGCCACCAGCAGGGTCCTGTACGCAGGAGGGGAGACCCAGTACTTC. Protein product: CATSRVLYAGGETQYF.

This clonotype was found a few times. As DNA, the CDR3 is TGTGCCAGCAGCCCCCCCCTAGCGGACTCCTACGAGCAGTACTTC. Protein sequence: CASSPPLADSYEQYF. This chain connects TRBV7-8 to TRBJ2-7, with 7 bases fitting TRBD2. The CDR3 has 15 amino acids. Germline lookup yields CDR1 SGHVS and CDR2 FQNEAQ. Germline trimming cut 5 bases from V and 0 bases from J; bases unmatched to any gene: 7.

The gene calls are TRBV12-3 or TRBV12-4 and TRBJ1-4, with 7 bases fitting TRBD1. The CDR3 is 13 amino acids. Trimming removed 6 bases from V and 8 bases from J; junction bases left unmatched: 6. The CDR3 DNA reads TGTGCCAGCAGCCCGACAGGGCCCGAAAAACTGTTTTTT. Translated: CASSPTGPEKLFF.